These 27 T cell receptor beta chains were all obtained from the same sample, sequenced in a study of shared clonotypes between healthy human individuals. Naive-designated CD8 cells lacked CD45RO, were positively enriched for CCR7, and omitted terminally differentiated effector memory CD45RA+ cells. Profiling relied on immunoSEQ multiplex PCR, and the TCRdb table lists in-frame clones only, not all of them. The profile shows 2 million to 2.5 million clones, about 95% of them singletons. Sequences were obtained from naive CD8+ T cells sorted from blood. The source is a man between 18 and 35 years old in good health.

This chain uses TRBV4-2 with TRBJ2-7, with D perhaps assigned TRBD1 or TRBD2 (5 bases each). Looked up from germline, CDR1 is LGHNA and CDR2 is YNFKEQ. This CDR3 is built from 16 residues. The V and J ends lost 3 bases and 2 bases respectively, with 17 bases between them. The CDR3 region is CASSHLPRDPTYEQYF. CDR3 DNA: TGTGCCAGCAGCCATTTACCCCGGGACCCTACCTACGAGCAGTACTTC.

In its sample, this clone was seen once. The CDR3 DNA reads TGTGCCAGCAGCCCCCGGGACAATACCTACGAGCAGTACTTC. As protein: CASSPRDNTYEQYF. This chain connects TRBV11-2 to TRBJ2-7, with a possible D match to TRBD1 (6 bases). Germline lookup yields CDR1 SGHAT and CDR2 FQNNGV. Trimming left V 5 bases short and J 2 bases short, with 13 bases between. This CDR3 region has 14 residues.

The chain joins TRBV5-6 to TRBJ1-6; D is unclear. V lost 1 base to trimming and J lost 9 bases, with 5 bases between them. This CDR3 spans 12 amino acids. Germline loops: CDR1 SGHDT, CDR2 YYEEEE. DNA for the CDR3: TGTGCCAGCAGCTTGTTTAGTTCACCCCTCCACTTT. Translation: CASSLFSSPLHF.

The rearrangement uses TRBV6-1 and TRBJ1-1; TRBD1 aligns across 8 bases. CDR1 is MNHNS and CDR2 is SASEGT in the germline V gene. The CDR3 has 14 amino acids. V shed 5 bases and J 3 bases; nucleotides not matched to a gene: 5. CDR3 loop: CASSSDRDYTEAFF. The CDR3 DNA follows: TGTGCCAGCAGTTCGGACAGGGACTACACTGAAGCTTTCTTT.

The chain combines TRBV11-1 with TRBJ2-1; 10 bases are shared with TRBD2. The CDR3 has 15 amino acids. Germline V gives CDR1 SGHAT, CDR2 FQDESV (reference sequence). After removal of 1 base from V and 10 bases from J, the junction contained 7 bases not matched to a gene. The CDR3 region is CASSLVSGGDREQFF. In nucleotides, the CDR3 is TGTGCCAGCAGCTTAGTGAGCGGGGGGGACAGAGAGCAGTTCTTC.

The chain has TRBV13 and TRBJ1-5; unclear D gene. The length of the CDR3 is 13 residues. The germline gives CDR1 PRHDT, CDR2 FYEKMQ (reference sequence). V lost 0 bases and J lost 4, with 4 bases in between. The CDR3 bases are TGTGCCAGCAGCTTAGGCTGGAATCAGCCCCAGCATTTT. It yields the protein CASSLGWNQPQHF. The full variable domain, in which reference TRBV13 and TRBJ1-5 provide the parts outside the CDR3, is AAGVIQSPRHLIKEKRETATLKCYPIPRHDTVYWYQQGPGQDPQFLISFYEKMQSDKGSIPDRFSAQQFSDYHSELNMSSLELGDSALYFCASSLGWNQPQHFGDGTRLSIL.

Regarding this clone: This same CDR3 is encoded by further DNA sequences in the sample. This chain links TRBV9 with TRBJ2-5, with D maybe TRBD1 (6 bases). The length of the CDR3 is 14 residues. CDR1 is SGDLS, CDR2 YYNGEE, per germline. Trimming took off 0 bases at V and 5 bases at J, with 11 bases between the two ends. CDR3 DNA sequence: TGTGCCAGCAGCGTAGATCAGGGGCTGGAGACCCAGTACTTC. Its translation is CASSVDQGLETQYF.

The rearrangement links TRBV28 to TRBJ2-5, with a tentative D call TRBD1 (6 bases). There are 16 residues in the CDR3. CDR1 is MDHEN and CDR2 is SYDVKM in the germline V gene. Between the trimmed V and J ends, which lost 5 bases and 2 bases, there was a span of 18 bases. DNA of the CDR3: TGTGCCAGCAGTCCAATTGTGAGGGGGTATCAAGAGACCCAGTACTTC. This sequence encodes CASSPIVRGYQETQYF.

This clone appeared once. This rearrangement joins TRBV28 to TRBJ2-1; possibly TRBD1 for D (8 bases). The CDR3 covers 17 residues. The V gene lost 3 bases and the J gene lost 7 bases, with 22 bases spanning the gap. The germline V gene has CDR1 MDHEN and CDR2 SYDVKM. CDR3: CASSFLPGGQGGNEQFF. The CDR3 DNA reads TGTGCCAGCAGTTTCCTCCCCGGCGGACAGGGAGGGAATGAGCAGTTCTTC.

The gene calls are TRBV6-1 and TRBJ2-2; no firm D call. Germline-derived CDR1 and CDR2 are MNHNS and SASEGT. The CDR3 sequence is 15 residues long. Deletions cut 1 base from V and 4 bases from J, with 10 bases between. The CDR3 sequence is CASSEVVVFTGELFF. CDR3 bases: TGTGCCAGCAGTGAAGTTGTGGTTTTCACCGGGGAGCTGTTTTTT.

The chain employs TRBV14 and TRBJ2-5; D possibly corresponds to TRBD2 (6 bases). Deletions cut 1 base from V and 0 bases from J, with 12 bases between. The CDR3 is 16 amino acids. CDR1 and CDR2 (germline): SGHDN, FVKESK. The CDR3, as DNA: TGTGCCAGCAGCCAAGGTTTTTGGGGGGACCAAGAGACCCAGTACTTC. Translated: CASSQGFWGDQETQYF.

This clone was observed once. The DNA of the CDR3 is TGCGCCAGCAGCCAAGGACAGGCCACGAACACTGAAGCTTTCTTT. Its translation is CASSQGQATNTEAFF. The chain combines TRBV4-1 with TRBJ1-1, with D perhaps matching TRBD1 (6 bases). This CDR3 has 15 residues. Germline assignment: CDR1 MGHRA and CDR2 YSYEKL. Trimming stripped 1 base from V and 1 base from J, with 10 bases between.

The V and J genes are TRBV16 and TRBJ2-4, with no clear D. Germline CDR1 is KGHSY and CDR2 is FQNENV. V gave up 0 bases and J gave up 0 bases, with 12 bases separating them. The CDR3 has 17 residues. Written as DNA, the CDR3 is TGTGCCAGCAGCCAATCGAGGCTTGACTTAGCCAAAAACATTCAGTACTTC. This translates into CASSQSRLDLAKNIQYF.

CDR3 DNA sequence: TGTGCCATCAGAGAAGAACAACTCACTGAAGCTTTCTTT. Protein: CAIREEQLTEAFF. The rearrangement links TRBV10-3 to TRBJ1-1; D uncertain. From germline, CDR1 is ENHRY and CDR2 SYGVKD. Between the trimmed V and J ends, which lost 6 bases and 4 bases, there was a span of 12 bases. This CDR3 has 13 amino acids.

The chain combines TRBV4-1 with TRBJ2-7, with TRBD2 matching 10 bases. Trimming removed 4 bases from V and 4 bases from J; junction bases left unmatched: 10. CDR1 is MGHRA, CDR2 YSYEKL, per germline. This CDR3 has 16 residues. CDR3 amino acids: CASSPRPGLAMYEQYF. DNA for the CDR3: TGCGCCAGCAGCCCTAGGCCGGGACTAGCGATGTACGAGCAGTACTTC.

V gene TRBV4-1 combines with J gene TRBJ2-2, with TRBD2 matching 7 bases. With 3 bases clipped from V and 7 bases from J, the junction kept 8 bases outside the gene matches. CDR1 is MGHRA and CDR2 is YSYEKL in the germline V gene. The CDR3 covers 15 residues. As DNA, the CDR3 is TGCGCCAGCAGCCATATGGGAGGGTTCATCGGGGAGCTGTTTTTT. This sequence encodes CASSHMGGFIGELFF.

The J gene is TRBJ2-7, the V gene TRBV7-3, with D possibly TRBD2 on 6 matching bases. Germline V CDR1 and CDR2: SGHTA, FQGTGA. This CDR3 is 13 amino acids long. Trimming pared 5 bases from V and 2 bases from J, leaving 10 bases between. The CDR3 loop is CASSPTGAYEQYF. CDR3 nucleotides: TGTGCCAGCAGCCCAACGGGGGCCTACGAGCAGTACTTC. Using reference TRBV7-3 and TRBJ2-7 for the parts outside the CDR3, the full variable domain is GAGVSQTPSNKVTEKGKYVELRCDPISGHTALYWYRQSLGQGPEFLIYFQGTGAADDSGLPNDRFFAVRPEGSVSTLKIQRTERGDSAVYLCASSPTGAYEQYFGPGTRLTVT.

The table lists this clone with a count of one. This chain joins TRBV9 and TRBJ2-1, with D maybe TRBD2 (6 bases). CDR1 and CDR2 (germline): SGDLS, YYNGEE. V was shortened by 4 bases and J by 5 bases, with 16 bases between the two germline ends. The CDR3 is 15 amino acids. The CDR3 DNA is TGTGCCAGCAGCCCATCGGGAGAAGGTAACAATGAGCAGTTCTTC. Amino acid sequence: CASSPSGEGNNEQFF.

The chain carries TRBV6-6 and TRBJ1-3; no definite D call. CDR3 length: 11 amino acids. Deletions cut 6 bases from V and 8 bases from J, with 8 bases between. Germline CDR1 MNHNY, CDR2 SVGAGI (reference sequence). The CDR3 DNA reads TGTGCCAGCAGCTCGTTGGACACCATATATTTT. It yields the protein CASSSLDTIYF.

This sequence joins TRBV9 and TRBJ2-3, with no clear D. Germline V CDR1 and CDR2: SGDLS, YYNGEE. CDR3 length equals 15 residues. V was pared by 1 base and J by 1 base, with 10 bases between. This CDR3 reads CASSVHLAGTDTQYF. CDR3 sequence (DNA): TGTGCCAGCAGCGTACACTTAGCTGGCACAGATACGCAGTATTTT.

The V call is TRBV7-2, the J call TRBJ2-1; 7 bases are shared with TRBD1. The CDR3 runs 16 residues. CDR1 and CDR2 from the germline V gene are SGHTA and FQGNSA. V lost 7 bases to trimming and J lost 4 bases; unmatched junction nucleotides: 13. CDR3 DNA sequence: TGTGCCAGCACCACTTTTTCCGGGACAGCGTACAATGAGCAGTTCTTC. Protein sequence: CASTTFSGTAYNEQFF.

This clone was counted once. The chain employs TRBV19 and TRBJ2-1; D is unclear. The V end was cut by 3 bases, the J end by 7 bases, with 13 bases between. The CDR3 is 14 residues long. The germline V gene encodes CDR1 LNHDA and CDR2 SQIVND (reference sequence). DNA for the CDR3: TGTGCCAGTAGTATTTCCCCATTGGTAAATGAGCAGTTCTTC. This gives the protein CASSISPLVNEQFF.

The V call is TRBV27, the J call TRBJ2-7; TRBD2 aligns across 7 bases. This CDR3 has 15 residues. Trimming cost V 4 bases and J 4 bases; bases outside gene matches: 10. Germline CDR1 reads MNHEY; CDR2 reads SMNVEV (reference sequence). CDR3 nucleotide sequence: TGTGCCAGCAGTTGGGTAGGGAGGGAGGGTTACGAGCAGTACTTC. Its translation is CASSWVGREGYEQYF.

The chain links TRBV11-2 to TRBJ2-7, with D perhaps assigned TRBD1 or TRBD2 (5 bases each). Germline V gene lookup returns CDR1 SGHAT and CDR2 FQNNGV. The CDR3 has 14 amino acids. Between the trimmed V and J ends, which lost 3 bases and 4 bases, there was a span of 13 bases. Here the CDR3 reads CASSFGRAGYEQYF. The DNA of the CDR3 is TGTGCCAGCAGCTTCGGCAGGGCGGGTTACGAGCAGTACTTC.

Points on this clone: This may be a read error: a much more frequent sequence differs by one nucleotide. The CDR3 is CASSAGQGGDQPQHF. For the CDR3, the DNA is TGTGCCAGCAGTGCCGGACAGGGAGGCGATCAGCCCCAGCATTTT. V is TRBV25-1 and J is TRBJ1-5; the match to TRBD1 covers 8 bases. The CDR3 totals 15 residues. The junction had 7 bases not matched to a gene; V was cut back by 4 bases and J by 5 bases. CDR1 and CDR2 (germline): MGHDK, SYGVNS. Combining the CDR3 with reference TRBV25-1 and TRBJ1-5 gives the whole variable domain EADIYQTPRYLVIGTGKKITLECSQTMGHDKMYWYQQDPGMELHLIHYSYGVNSTEKGDLSSESTVSRIRTEHFPLTLESARPSHTSQYLCASSAGQGGDQPQHFGDGTRLSIL.

The rearrangement links TRBV19 to TRBJ2-1; D call uncertain. The CDR3 contains 13 residues. Germline V lookup: CDR1 LNHDA, CDR2 SQIVND (reference sequence). V was pared by 7 bases and J by 0 bases, with 7 bases between. The CDR3 nucleotides read TGTGCCAGTACCGAGAGCTCCTACAATGAGCAGTTCTTC. This sequence encodes CASTESSYNEQFF.

The rearrangement joins TRBV4-1 to TRBJ1-2; no clear D. In germline, CDR1 is MGHRA, CDR2 YSYEKL. Trimming shortened V by 4 bases and J by 5 bases, and 14 bases separated the two germline ends. CDR3 length: 14 amino acids. The CDR3 DNA reads TGCGCCAGCAGCCCCCCCGCAGACCCATATGGCTACACCTTC. It yields the protein CASSPPADPYGYTF.